Shown below are 8 T cell receptor beta chains from a single sample sequenced in a study of long-term antiretroviral therapy in people with HIV. Assay version v3.0 of immunoSEQ was used, and it was run at survey level. Libraries were prepared by immunoSEQ multiplex PCR; TCRdb keeps only in-frame clonotypes and omits some of them. The sample records some 24,000 clones, approximately 80% being singletons. The specimen comprised unsorted PBMCs, sampled at the start of antiretroviral therapy, before treatment. These receptors all stem from a woman between 18 and 30 years old with HIV.

The chain has TRBV25-1 and TRBJ1-2; possibly TRBD1 for D (5 bases). V was cut by 4 bases and J by 1 base, with 13 bases left in between. The germline gives CDR1 MGHDK, CDR2 SYGVNS. The CDR3 extends over 15 amino acids. CDR3 in amino acids: CASSGWDFRNYGYTF. The DNA of the CDR3 is TGTGCCAGCAGTGGATGGGACTTCCGTAACTATGGCTACACCTTC.

In its sample, this clone was seen once. As DNA, the CDR3 is TGTGCCAGCAGCTTAGTTGGCGGGAGGTCCAATGAGCAGTTCTTC. Residues: CASSLVGGRSNEQFF. This sequence joins TRBV7-9 and TRBJ2-1; 8 bases align to TRBD2. The CDR3 length is 15 residues. Losses at the gene ends were 1 base for V and 6 bases for J; bases not matched to a gene: 5. Germline values: CDR1 SEHNR, CDR2 FQNEAQ (reference sequence).

The chain uses TRBV5-5 and TRBJ1-1; D is uncertain. CDR3 length equals 16 residues. The germline V gene has CDR1 SGHKS and CDR2 YYEKEE (reference sequence). V dropped 4 bases and J dropped 1 base, with 17 bases sitting between them. The CDR3 spells CASSPGGSRSNTEAFF. In DNA, the CDR3 is TGTGCCAGCAGCCCTGGTGGCAGTCGGTCGAACACTGAAGCTTTCTTT.

This clone has a handful of counts. V is TRBV27 and J is TRBJ2-2; D call uncertain. The germline V and J ends were trimmed by 6 bases and 1 base, with 9 bases remaining between them. The CDR3 sequence is 14 residues long. The germline V gene encodes CDR1 MNHEY and CDR2 SMNVEV (reference sequence). As DNA, the CDR3 is TGTGCCAGCAGACAACCCATGAACACCGGGGAGCTGTTTTTT. It specifies CASRQPMNTGELFF.

This clone was seen a single time. The rearrangement joins TRBV7-9 to TRBJ2-7; maybe TRBD2 (6 bases). Germline lookup yields CDR1 SEHNR and CDR2 FQNEAQ (reference sequence). The length of the CDR3 is 14 residues. V lost 2 bases and J 3 bases, leaving 11 bases between the germline ends. This CDR3 is CASSLSGADYEQYF. CDR3 bases: TGTGCCAGCAGCTTATCGGGAGCCGACTACGAGCAGTACTTC.

The chain recombines TRBV5-8 with TRBJ2-1; the match to TRBD2 covers 8 bases. This CDR3 has 16 amino acids. V trimming: 3 bases; J trimming: 8 bases; junction bases outside the gene matches: 13. CDR1 SGHTS and CDR2 YDEGEE come from the germline V gene. The CDR3 here is CASSSRGGLGGHEQFF. In DNA form, the CDR3 reads TGTGCCAGCAGCTCCCGGGGGGGGCTGGGAGGTCATGAGCAGTTCTTC.

This clone was detected only a few times. V gene TRBV11-2 combines with J gene TRBJ2-3, with 12 bases identical to TRBD2. Germline CDR1 is SGHAT and CDR2 is FQNNGV. J lost 2 bases, V lost 5 bases, and 2 bases had no gene match. CDR3 length: 15 residues. In DNA, the CDR3 is TGTGCCAGCAGCCTAGCGGGAGGGCCCACAGATACGCAGTATTTT. Encoded protein: CASSLAGGPTDTQYF.

The V call is TRBV5-8, the J call TRBJ2-7; TRBD1 matches at 7 bases. The V and J ends lost 2 bases and 3 bases, in that order; junction bases with no gene match: 8. This CDR3 has 15 amino acids. Germline values: CDR1 SGHTS, CDR2 YDEGEE. CDR3: CASSLRGQGFYEQYF. The CDR3 DNA sequence: TGTGCCAGCAGCTTAAGGGGGCAGGGTTTCTACGAGCAGTACTTC.